This section outlines one TCR beta chain sequence together with its context. This record belongs to a study of blood T cell repertoires in COVID-19. Profiling relied on immunoSEQ multiplex PCR, and the TCRdb table lists in-frame clones only, not all of them. The data show 200,000 to 300,000 clones, roughly 80% seen once. The sequencing input was peripheral blood. The receptor comes from a woman aged 60-75 years with active or convalescent COVID-19.

The CDR3 nucleotides read TGCAGCGTCGCCCTAGACGGACAGGGTACTCTGGGCTACACCTTC. Its protein is CSVALDGQGTLGYTF. The chain uses TRBV29-1 and TRBJ1-2; TRBD1 agrees at 8 bases. CDR1 is SQVTM and CDR2 is ANQGSEA in the germline V gene. The length of the CDR3 is 15 residues. The V gene end was trimmed by 6 bases and the J gene end by 8 bases; junction bases not matched to a gene: 17. The full variable domain, rest sourced from reference TRBV29-1 and TRBJ1-2, is SAVISQKPSRDICQRGTSLTIQCQVDSQVTMMFWYRQQPGQSLTLIATANQGSEATYESGFVIDKFPISRPNLTFSTLTVSNMSPEDSSIYLCSVALDGQGTLGYTFGSGTRLTVV.